The T cell receptor beta chain described here comes from a study of cytomegalovirus exposure and HLA in healthy donors. Study-wide context: From donors who were HLA-typed, an early data release held 80 million or so unique TCRs. Study-wide findings and caveats: In a later analysis, V- and J-gene trimming of beta chains associated with a DCLRE1C missense variant, replicated independently. HLA allele associations emerged for around 15,000 TCR beta sequences in a later analysis, at 0.05 false discovery rate.

Donors consisted of healthy bone marrow donors. For this clone: Antigen specificity is unknown.

The PCR was carried out with 60 Vbeta primers and 13 Jbeta primers. Sequencing used immunoSEQ multiplex PCR; TCRdb keeps in-frame clones, though not all of them. The sample includes fewer than 150,000 clones, approximately 80% seen only once; the top ten take 4.5% to 6.5%. The clonotype originates from a male donor in good health and CMV-seronegative. Source material: PBMCs.

The CDR3 sequence is CSVEVKPGSYEQYF. The CDR3 DNA reads TGCAGCGTTGAGGTTAAGCCGGGCTCCTACGAGCAGTACTTC. The chain links TRBV29-1 to TRBJ2-7; D ambiguous. The V end lost 3 bases, the J end lost 0 bases, and 12 bases lay between the germline ends. This CDR3 region has 14 residues. Germline CDR1 is SQVTM and CDR2 is ANQGSEA.